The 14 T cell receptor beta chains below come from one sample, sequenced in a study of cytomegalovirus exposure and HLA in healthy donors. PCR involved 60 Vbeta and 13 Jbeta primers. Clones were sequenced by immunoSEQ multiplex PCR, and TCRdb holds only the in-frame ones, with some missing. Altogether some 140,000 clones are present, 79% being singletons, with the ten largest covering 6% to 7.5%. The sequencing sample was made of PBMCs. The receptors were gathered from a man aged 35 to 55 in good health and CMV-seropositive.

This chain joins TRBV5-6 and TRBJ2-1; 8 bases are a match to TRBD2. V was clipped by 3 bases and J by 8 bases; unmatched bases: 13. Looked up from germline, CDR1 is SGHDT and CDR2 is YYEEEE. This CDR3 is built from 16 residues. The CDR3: CASSSSGTRVVDEQFF. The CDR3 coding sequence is TGTGCCAGCAGCTCCTCCGGGACTAGGGTAGTGGATGAGCAGTTCTTC.

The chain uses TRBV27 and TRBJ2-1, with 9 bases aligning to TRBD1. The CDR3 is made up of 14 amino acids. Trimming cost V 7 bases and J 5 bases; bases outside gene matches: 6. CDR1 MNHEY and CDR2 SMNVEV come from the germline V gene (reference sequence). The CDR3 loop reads CASTRDRVNNEQFF. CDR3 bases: TGTGCCAGCACCCGGGACAGGGTAAACAATGAGCAGTTCTTC.

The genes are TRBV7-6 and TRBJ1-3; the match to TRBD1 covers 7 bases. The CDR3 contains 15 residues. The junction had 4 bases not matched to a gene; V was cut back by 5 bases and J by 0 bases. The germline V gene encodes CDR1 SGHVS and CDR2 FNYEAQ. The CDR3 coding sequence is TGTGCCAGCAGCCCGGACAGGAGCTCTGGAAACACCATATATTTT. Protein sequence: CASSPDRSSGNTIYF.

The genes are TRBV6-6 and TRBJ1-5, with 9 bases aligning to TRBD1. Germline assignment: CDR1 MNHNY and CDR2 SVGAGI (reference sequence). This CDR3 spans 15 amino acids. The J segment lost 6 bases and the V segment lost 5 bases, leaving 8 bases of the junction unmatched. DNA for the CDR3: TGTGCCAGCAGTACAGGGACAGGGTCGGGTCAGCCCCAGCATTTT. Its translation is CASSTGTGSGQPQHF.

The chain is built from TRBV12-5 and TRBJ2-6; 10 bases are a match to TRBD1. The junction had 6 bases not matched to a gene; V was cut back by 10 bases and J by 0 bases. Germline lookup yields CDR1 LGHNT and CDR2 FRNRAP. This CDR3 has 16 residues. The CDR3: CATARDRGSGANVLTF. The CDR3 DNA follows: TGTGCTACTGCCCGGGACAGGGGCTCTGGGGCCAACGTCCTGACTTTC.

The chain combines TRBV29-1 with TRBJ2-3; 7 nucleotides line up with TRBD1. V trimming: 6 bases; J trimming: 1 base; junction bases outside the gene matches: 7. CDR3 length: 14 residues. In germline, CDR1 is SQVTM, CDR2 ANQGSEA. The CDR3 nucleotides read TGCAGCGTCCCTGACAGGGTGGGCACAGATACGCAGTATTTT. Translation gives CSVPDRVGTDTQYF.

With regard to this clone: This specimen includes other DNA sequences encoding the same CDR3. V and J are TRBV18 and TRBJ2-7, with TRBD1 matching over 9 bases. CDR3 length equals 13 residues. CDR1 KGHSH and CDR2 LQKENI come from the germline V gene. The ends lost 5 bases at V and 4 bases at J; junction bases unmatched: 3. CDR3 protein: CASSTDRGYEQYF. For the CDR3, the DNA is TGTGCCAGCTCAACGGACAGGGGTTACGAGCAGTACTTC. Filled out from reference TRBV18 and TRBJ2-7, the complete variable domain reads NAGVMQNPRHLVRRRGQEARLRCSPMKGHSHVYWYRQLPEEGLKFMVYLQKENIIDESGMPKERFSAEFPKEGPSILRIQQVVRGDSAAYFCASSTDRGYEQYFGPGTRLTVT.

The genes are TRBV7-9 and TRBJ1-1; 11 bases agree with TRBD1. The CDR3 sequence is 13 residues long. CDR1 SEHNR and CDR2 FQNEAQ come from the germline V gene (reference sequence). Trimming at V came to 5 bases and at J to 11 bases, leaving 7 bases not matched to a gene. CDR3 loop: CASSPMDRGQAFF. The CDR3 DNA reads TGTGCCAGCAGCCCTATGGACAGGGGGCAGGCTTTCTTT.

The CDR3 region is CASSFSVEAFF. CDR3 DNA sequence: TGTGCCAGCAGCTTCAGTGTGGAAGCTTTCTTT. The rearrangement uses TRBV7-9 and TRBJ1-1; no firm D call. V was shortened by 3 bases and J by 8 bases, with 7 bases between the two germline ends. The CDR3 extends over 11 amino acids. Germline assignment: CDR1 SEHNR and CDR2 FQNEAQ (reference sequence).

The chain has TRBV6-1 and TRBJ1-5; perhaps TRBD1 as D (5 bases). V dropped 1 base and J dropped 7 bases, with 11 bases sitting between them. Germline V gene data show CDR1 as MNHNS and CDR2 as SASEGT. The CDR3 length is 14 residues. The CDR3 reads CASSEEGEFQPQHF. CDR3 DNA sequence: TGTGCCAGCAGTGAAGAAGGGGAATTCCAGCCCCAGCATTTT.

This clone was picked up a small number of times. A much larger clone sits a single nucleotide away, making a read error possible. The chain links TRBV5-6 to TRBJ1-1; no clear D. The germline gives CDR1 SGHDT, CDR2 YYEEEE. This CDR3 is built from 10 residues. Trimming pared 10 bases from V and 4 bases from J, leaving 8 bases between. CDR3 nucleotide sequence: TGTGCCTGGAGTACCACTGAAGCTTTCTTT. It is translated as CAWSTTEAFF.

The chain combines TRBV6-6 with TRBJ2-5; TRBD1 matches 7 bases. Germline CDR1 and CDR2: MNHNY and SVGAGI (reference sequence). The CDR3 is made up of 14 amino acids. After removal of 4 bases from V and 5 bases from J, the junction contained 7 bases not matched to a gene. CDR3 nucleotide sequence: TGTGCCAGCAGTTCCTTACAGGGGTGGGAGACCCAGTACTTC. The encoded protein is CASSSLQGWETQYF.

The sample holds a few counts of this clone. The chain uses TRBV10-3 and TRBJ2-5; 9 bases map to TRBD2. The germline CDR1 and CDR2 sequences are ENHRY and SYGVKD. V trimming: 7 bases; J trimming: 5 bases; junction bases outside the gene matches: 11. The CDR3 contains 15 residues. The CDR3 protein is CAINRGSGSSETQYF. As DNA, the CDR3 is TGTGCCATCAATCGGGGTAGCGGGAGTTCGGAGACCCAGTACTTC.

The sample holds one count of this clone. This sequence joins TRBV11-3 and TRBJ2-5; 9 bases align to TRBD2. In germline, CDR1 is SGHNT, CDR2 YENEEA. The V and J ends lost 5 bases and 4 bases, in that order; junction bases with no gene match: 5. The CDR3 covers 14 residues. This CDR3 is CASSLGLAGETQYF. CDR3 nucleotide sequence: TGTGCCAGCAGCCTGGGACTAGCAGGAGAGACCCAGTACTTC.